This entry concerns a single TCR beta chain. Its specificity is not known. The data were taken from a study of a mutant IDH1 vaccine in newly diagnosed glioma. Whole-study findings and limits: Vaccine-induced immune responses were detected in about 93% of patients.

The time point was: week 11, during vaccination. In the vaccine, a single dose held 300 ug of the mutant IDH1 20-mer peptide, along with topical imiquimod. New IDH1-mutant, ATRX-lost WHO grade 3 or 4 astrocytomas occurred in donors. The CDR3 loop spans 14 amino acids. V shed 6 bases and J 2 bases; nucleotides not matched to a gene: 3. Germline CDR1 and CDR2: MNHNS and SASEGT. Profiled with immunoSEQ multiplex PCR; TCRdb holds only in-frame clones, not every one. The table records fewer than 35,000 clones, almost 90% of them present only once. The chain is built from TRBV6-1 and TRBJ1-1; 10 nucleotides align to TRBD1. The TCR comes from a man younger than 35 with glioma. Sequenced material: PBMCs, taken from a glioma patient whose treatment included an IDH1 peptide vaccine. In DNA form, the CDR3 reads TGTGCCAGCAGAGGACAGGGGGGAAACACTGAAGCTTTCTTT. It is translated as CASRGQGGNTEAFF.